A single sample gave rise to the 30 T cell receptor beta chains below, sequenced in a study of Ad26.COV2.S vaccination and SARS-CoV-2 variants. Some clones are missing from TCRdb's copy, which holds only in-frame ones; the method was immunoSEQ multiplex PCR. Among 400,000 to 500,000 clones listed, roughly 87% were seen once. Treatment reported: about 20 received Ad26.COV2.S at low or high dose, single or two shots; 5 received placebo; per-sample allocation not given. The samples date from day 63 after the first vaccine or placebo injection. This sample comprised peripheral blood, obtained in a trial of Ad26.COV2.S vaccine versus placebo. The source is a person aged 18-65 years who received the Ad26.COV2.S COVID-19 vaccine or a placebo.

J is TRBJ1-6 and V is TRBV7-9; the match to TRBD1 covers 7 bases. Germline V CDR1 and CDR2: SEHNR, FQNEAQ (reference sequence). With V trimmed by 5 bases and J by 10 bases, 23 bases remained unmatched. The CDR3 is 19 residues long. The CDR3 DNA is TGTGCCAGCAGCCCAGCCCACTCCGGACAGGCCTTCGCCCGGTCACCCCTCCACTTT. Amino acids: CASSPAHSGQAFARSPLHF.

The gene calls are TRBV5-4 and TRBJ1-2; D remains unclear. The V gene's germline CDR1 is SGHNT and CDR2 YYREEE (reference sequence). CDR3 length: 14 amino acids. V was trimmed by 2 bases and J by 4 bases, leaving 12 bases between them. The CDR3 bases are TGTGCCAGCAGCTTTTTTACCGGGAGCTATGGCTACACCTTC. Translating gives CASSFFTGSYGYTF. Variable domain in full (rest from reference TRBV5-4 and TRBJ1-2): ETGVTQSPTHLIKTRGQQVTLRCSSQSGHNTVSWYQQALGQGPQFIFQYYREEENGRGNFPPRFSGLQFPNYSSELNVNALELDDSALYLCASSFFTGSYGYTFGSGTRLTVV.

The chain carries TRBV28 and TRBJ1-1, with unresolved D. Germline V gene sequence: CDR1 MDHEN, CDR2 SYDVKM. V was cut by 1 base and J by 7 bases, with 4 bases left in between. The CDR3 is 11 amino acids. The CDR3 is CASSLFGEAFF. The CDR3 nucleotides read TGTGCCAGCAGTTTATTCGGTGAAGCTTTCTTT.

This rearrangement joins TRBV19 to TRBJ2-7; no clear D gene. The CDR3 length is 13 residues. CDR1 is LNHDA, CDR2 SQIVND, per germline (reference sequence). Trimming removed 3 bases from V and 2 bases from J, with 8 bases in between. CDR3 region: CASSMAAPYEQYF. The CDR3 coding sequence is TGTGCCAGTAGTATGGCCGCCCCCTACGAGCAGTACTTC.

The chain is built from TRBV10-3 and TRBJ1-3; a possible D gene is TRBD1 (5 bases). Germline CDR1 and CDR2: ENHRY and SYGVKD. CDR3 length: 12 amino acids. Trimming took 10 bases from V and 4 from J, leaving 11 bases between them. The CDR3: CATGTDGNTIYF. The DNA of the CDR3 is TGTGCCACCGGGACGGACGGAAACACCATATATTTT.

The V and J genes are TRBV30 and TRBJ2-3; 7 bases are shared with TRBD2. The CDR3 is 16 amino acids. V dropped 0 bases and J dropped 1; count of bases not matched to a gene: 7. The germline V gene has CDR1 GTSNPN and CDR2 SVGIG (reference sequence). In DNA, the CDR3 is TGTGCCTGGAGTGTACTGTGGGCGGGAGGCACAGATACGCAGTATTTT. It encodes CAWSVLWAGGTDTQYF.

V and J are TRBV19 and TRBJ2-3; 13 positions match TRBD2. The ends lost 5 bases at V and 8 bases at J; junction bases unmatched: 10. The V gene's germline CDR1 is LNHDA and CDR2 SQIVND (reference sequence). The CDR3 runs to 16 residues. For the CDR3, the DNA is TGTGCCAGTAGTCCCACGAGGACTAGCGGGAGAGCTACGCAGTATTTT. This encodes CASSPTRTSGRATQYF.

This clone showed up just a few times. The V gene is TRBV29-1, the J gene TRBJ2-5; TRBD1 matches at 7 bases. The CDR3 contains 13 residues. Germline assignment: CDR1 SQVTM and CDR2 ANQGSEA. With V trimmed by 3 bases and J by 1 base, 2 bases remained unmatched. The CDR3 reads CSVEPGGQETQYF. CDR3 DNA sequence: TGCAGCGTTGAGCCAGGGGGCCAAGAGACCCAGTACTTC.

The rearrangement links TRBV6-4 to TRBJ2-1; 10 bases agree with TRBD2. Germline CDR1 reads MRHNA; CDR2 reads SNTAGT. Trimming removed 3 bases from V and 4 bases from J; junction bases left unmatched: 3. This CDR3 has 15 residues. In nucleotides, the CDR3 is TGTGCCAGCAGTGAGTTAGCGGGAGGTTACAATGAGCAGTTCTTC. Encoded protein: CASSELAGGYNEQFF.

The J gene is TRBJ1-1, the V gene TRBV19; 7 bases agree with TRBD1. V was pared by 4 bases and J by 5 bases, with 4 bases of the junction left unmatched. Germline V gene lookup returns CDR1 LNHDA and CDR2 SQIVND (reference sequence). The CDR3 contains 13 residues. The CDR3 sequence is CASSTQGWTEAFF. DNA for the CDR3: TGTGCCAGTAGTACACAGGGGTGGACTGAAGCTTTCTTT.

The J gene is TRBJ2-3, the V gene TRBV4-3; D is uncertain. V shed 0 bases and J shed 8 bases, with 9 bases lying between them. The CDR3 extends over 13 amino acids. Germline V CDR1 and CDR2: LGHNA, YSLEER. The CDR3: CASSQDRALTQYF. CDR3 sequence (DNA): TGCGCCAGCAGCCAAGATAGGGCGCTTACGCAGTATTTT.

The CDR3 sequence: CASSVTASNQPQHF. In DNA form, the CDR3 reads TGTGCCAGTAGTGTCACAGCGTCCAATCAGCCCCAGCATTTT. The chain is built from TRBV19 and TRBJ1-5; D call uncertain. V dropped 5 bases and J dropped 3 bases, with 11 bases sitting between them. CDR1 is LNHDA and CDR2 is SQIVND in the germline V gene (reference sequence). The CDR3 length is 14 residues.

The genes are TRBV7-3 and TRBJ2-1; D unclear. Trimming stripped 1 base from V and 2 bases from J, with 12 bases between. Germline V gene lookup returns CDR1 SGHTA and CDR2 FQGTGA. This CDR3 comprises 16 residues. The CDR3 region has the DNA TGTGCCAGCAGCTTAAGGGCGGACCAACCCTACAATGAGCAGTTCTTC. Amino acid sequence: CASSLRADQPYNEQFF. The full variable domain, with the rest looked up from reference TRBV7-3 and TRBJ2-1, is GAGVSQTPSNKVTEKGKYVELRCDPISGHTALYWYRQSLGQGPEFLIYFQGTGAADDSGLPNDRFFAVRPEGSVSTLKIQRTERGDSAVYLCASSLRADQPYNEQFFGPGTRLTVL.

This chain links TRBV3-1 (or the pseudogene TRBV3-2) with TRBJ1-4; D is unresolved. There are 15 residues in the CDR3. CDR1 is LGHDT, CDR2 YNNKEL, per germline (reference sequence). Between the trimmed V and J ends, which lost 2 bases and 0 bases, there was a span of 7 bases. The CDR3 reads CASSQLRATNEKLFF. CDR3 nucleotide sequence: TGTGCCAGCAGCCAACTTAGGGCAACTAATGAAAAACTGTTTTTT.

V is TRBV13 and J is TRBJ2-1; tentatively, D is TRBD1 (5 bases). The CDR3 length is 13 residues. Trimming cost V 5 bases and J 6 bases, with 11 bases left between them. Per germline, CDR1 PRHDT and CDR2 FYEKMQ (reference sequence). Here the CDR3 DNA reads TGTGCCAGCAGCCAGGGCTCCCCCAATGAGCAGTTCTTC. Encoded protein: CASSQGSPNEQFF.

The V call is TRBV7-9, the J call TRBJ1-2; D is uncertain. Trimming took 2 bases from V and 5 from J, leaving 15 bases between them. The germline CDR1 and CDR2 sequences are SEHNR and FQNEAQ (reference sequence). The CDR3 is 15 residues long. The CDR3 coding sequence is TGTGCCAGCAGCTTACCCAGCGCCAAAATGTATGGCTACACCTTC. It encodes CASSLPSAKMYGYTF.

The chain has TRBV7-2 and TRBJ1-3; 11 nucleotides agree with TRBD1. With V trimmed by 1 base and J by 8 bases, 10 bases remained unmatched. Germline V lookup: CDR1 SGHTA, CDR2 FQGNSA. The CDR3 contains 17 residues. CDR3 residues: CASSLVGTGGYGDTIYF. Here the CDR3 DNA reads TGTGCCAGCAGCTTAGTTGGGACAGGGGGGTATGGGGACACCATATATTTT.

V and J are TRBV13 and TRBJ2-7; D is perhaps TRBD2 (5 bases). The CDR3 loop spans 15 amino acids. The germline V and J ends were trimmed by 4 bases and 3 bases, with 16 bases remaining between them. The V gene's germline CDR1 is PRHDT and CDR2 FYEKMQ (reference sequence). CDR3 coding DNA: TGTGCCAGCAGCTCCGGATTGGAGGCGGGCTACGAGCAGTACTTC. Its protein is CASSSGLEAGYEQYF.

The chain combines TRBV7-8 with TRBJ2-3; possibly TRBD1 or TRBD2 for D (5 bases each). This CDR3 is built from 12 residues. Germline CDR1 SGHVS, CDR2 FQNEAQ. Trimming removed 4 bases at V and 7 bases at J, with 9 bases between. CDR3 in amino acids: CASSWDVNTQYF. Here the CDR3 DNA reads TGTGCCAGCAGCTGGGACGTCAATACGCAGTATTTT.

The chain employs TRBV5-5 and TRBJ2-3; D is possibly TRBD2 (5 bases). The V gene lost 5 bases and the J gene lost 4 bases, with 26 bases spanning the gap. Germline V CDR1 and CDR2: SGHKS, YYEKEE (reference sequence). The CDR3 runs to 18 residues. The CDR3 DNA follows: TGTGCCAGCAGTTTGCGGATCAGGCTAGCTGGGTACTCAGATACGCAGTATTTT. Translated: CASSLRIRLAGYSDTQYF.

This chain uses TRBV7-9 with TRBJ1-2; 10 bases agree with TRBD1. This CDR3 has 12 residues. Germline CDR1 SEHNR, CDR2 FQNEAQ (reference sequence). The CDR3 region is CAARDRGHGYTF. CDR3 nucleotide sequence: TGTGCGGCCCGGGACAGGGGACATGGCTACACCTTC.

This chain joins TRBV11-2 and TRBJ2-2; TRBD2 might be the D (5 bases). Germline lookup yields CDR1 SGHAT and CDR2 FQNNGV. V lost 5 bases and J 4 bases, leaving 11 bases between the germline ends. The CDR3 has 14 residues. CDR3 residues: CASSPGEGTGELFF. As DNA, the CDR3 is TGTGCCAGCAGCCCAGGAGAGGGCACCGGGGAGCTGTTTTTT.

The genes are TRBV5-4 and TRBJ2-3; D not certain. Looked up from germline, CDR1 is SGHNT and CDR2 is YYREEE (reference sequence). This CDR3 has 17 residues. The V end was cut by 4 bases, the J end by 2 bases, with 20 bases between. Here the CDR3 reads CASSHQAGVVYTDTQYF. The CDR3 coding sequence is TGTGCCAGCAGCCATCAGGCCGGTGTGGTGTACACAGATACGCAGTATTTT.

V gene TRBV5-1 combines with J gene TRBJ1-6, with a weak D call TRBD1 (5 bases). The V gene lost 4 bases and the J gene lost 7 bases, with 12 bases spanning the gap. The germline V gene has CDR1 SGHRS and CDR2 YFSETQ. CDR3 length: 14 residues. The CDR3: CASSVTVENSPLHF. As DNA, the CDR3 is TGCGCCAGCAGCGTGACAGTGGAAAATTCACCCCTCCACTTT.

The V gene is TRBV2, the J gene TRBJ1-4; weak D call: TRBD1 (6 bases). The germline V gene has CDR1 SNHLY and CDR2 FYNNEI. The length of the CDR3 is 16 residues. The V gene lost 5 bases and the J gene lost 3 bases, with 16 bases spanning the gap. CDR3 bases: TGTGCCAGCAGTAGGGCTGGGGGCAGGGCTAATGAAAAACTGTTTTTT. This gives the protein CASSRAGGRANEKLFF. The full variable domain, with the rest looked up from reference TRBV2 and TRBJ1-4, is EPEVTQTPSHQVTQMGQEVILRCVPISNHLYFYWYRQILGQKVEFLVSFYNNEISEKSEIFDDQFSVERPDGSNFTLKIRSTKLEDSAMYFCASSRAGGRANEKLFFGSGTQLSVL.

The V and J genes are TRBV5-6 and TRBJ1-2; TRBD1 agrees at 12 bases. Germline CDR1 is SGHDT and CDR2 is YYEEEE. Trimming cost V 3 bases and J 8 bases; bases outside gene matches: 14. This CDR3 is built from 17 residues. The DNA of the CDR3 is TGTGCCAGCAGCTACCCCAGGGGGGGACAGGGGGCTAGAGGCTACACCTTC. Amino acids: CASSYPRGGQGARGYTF.

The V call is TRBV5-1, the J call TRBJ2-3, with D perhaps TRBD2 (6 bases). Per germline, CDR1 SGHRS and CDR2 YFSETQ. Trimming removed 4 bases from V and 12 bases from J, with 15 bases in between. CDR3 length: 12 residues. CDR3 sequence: CASSPPGLRQYF. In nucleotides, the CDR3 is TGCGCCAGCAGCCCCCCGGGACTCCGCCAGTATTTT.

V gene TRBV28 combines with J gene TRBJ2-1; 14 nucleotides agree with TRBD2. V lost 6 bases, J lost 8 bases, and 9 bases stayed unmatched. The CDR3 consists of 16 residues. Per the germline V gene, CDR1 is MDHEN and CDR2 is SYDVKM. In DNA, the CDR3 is TGTGCCAGCAGCTTTCGACTAGCGGGAGGGCAGGATGAGCAGTTCTTC. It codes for CASSFRLAGGQDEQFF.

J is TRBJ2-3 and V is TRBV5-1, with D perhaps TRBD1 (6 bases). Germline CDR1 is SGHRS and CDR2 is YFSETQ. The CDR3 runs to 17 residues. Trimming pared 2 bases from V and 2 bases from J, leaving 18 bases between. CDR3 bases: TGCGCCAGCAGCTTCGGTGGCGGCGACAGGAACACAGATACGCAGTATTTT. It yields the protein CASSFGGGDRNTDTQYF.

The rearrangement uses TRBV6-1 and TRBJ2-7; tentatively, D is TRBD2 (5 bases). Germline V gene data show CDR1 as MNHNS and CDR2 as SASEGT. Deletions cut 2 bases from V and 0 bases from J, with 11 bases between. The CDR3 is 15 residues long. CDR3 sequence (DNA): TGTGCCAGCAGTGAACTAGCTAAATACTCCTACGAGCAGTACTTC. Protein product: CASSELAKYSYEQYF.